The T cell receptor (beta chain) described here comes from a study of spatial heterogeneity in lung cancer (dated 2019 in TCRdb). For the wider study: Beta-chain transcripts were consistently detected in greater numbers than alpha-chain transcripts, which likely reflected higher beta-chain transcript abundance. The study linked features of the TCR repertoire to counts of nonsynonymous mutations, which were determined by whole-exome sequencing of tumor tissue. In non-small cell lung cancer, the study made a quantitative comparison of TCR alpha and beta repertoires among multiple tumor regions, matched nontumor lung and blood. In the raw uncorrected reads, each unique combination of TCR and UMI appeared on average more than ten times. Both alpha and beta chains were TCR-sequenced in hundreds of tumor regions, around 64 matched nontumor lung samples and approximately 50 PBMC samples obtained at surgery. General study outcomes and caveats: Additional single-cell paired TCR alpha and beta sequencing was considered necessary to confirm, at a functional level, the hypothesis that regional TCRs recognize regional mutations.

Notes on this clonotype: Its antigen is still unknown. No base qualities exist here, and no much larger clone lies one base off it.

Libraries came from 5' RACE. The sequencing machine was a NextSeq 500. The TCR library protocol attached a unique molecular identifier to each TCR cDNA molecule to allow correction of PCR and sequencing errors. On the authors' methods: TCR identification, UMI-based error correction and CDR3 extraction were performed with Decombinator tools. Expanded TCRs were defined as those above a frequency of 2 per 1,000, corresponding to the top 1% of the tumor frequency distribution. Renyi diversity was calculated using the R vegan package after each repertoire was subsampled 100 times to 5,000 TCRs. CDR3 similarity networks were built from amino acid triplet string-kernel similarity, with CDR3s being connected when pairwise similarity was above 0.82. TCRdb's own reprocessing of the public reads used fastp at Q25 and MiXCR and kept productive beta chains. Rows are unified per CDR3 protein, each entry keeping the most common DNA and genes. V and J calls and clone size were set by TCRdb, not the authors. The sample table holds about 11,000 distinct CDR3 sequences, of which 3.9% were seen once. Of the sample, about 7.9% is held by the ten largest clones.

Reading from cysteine to phenylalanine, the CDR3 counts 14 amino acids. Of the read, only the CDR3 DNA is kept; its 42 bases are in frame from base 1. Taken from the germline V gene, the CDR1 and CDR2 loops are SGHAT and FQNNGV. Trimming removed 0 bases from V and 4 bases from J, leaving 9 bases between the germline ends. What this sample's time point label stands for: sample taken at primary tumor resection. Without any cell sorting, TCR sequencing was performed on whole RNA extracted either from tumor and nontumor lung tissue or from cryopreserved PBMC samples. Samples were obtained from approximately 76 patients with early-stage, untreated non-small cell lung cancer from the lung TRACERx cohort. Only patients for whom sufficient RNA was available from at least two tumor regions were selected for TCR sequencing. Before being selected, tumor and adjacent nontumor lung specimens were reviewed by a lung pathologist.

The input for sequencing was normal lung tissue next to the tumor, taken at surgery. The chain uses TRBV11-2 and TRBJ2-5; no D gene is confidently identified. This sequence originates from a male donor with early-stage non-small cell lung cancer. The bases read TGTGCCAGCAGCTTAGATGGCGAATTAGAGACCCAGTACTTC. The translation is CASSLDGELETQYF.